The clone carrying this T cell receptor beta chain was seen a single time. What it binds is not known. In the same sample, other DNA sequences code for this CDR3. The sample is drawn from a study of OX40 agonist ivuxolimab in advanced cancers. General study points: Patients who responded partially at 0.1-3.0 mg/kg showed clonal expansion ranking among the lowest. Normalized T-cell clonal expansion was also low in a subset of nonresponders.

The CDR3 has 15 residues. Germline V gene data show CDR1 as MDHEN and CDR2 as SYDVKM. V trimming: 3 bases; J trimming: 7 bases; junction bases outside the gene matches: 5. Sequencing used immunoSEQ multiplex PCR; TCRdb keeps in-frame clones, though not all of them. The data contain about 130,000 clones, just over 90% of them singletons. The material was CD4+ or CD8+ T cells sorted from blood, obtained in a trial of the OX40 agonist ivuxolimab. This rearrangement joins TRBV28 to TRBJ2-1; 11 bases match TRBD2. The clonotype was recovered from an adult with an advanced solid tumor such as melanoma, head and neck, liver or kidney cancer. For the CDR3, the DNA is TGTGCCAGCAGTTTGAGTAGCGGGAGGGCGAATGAGCAGTTCTTC. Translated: CASSLSSGRANEQFF.